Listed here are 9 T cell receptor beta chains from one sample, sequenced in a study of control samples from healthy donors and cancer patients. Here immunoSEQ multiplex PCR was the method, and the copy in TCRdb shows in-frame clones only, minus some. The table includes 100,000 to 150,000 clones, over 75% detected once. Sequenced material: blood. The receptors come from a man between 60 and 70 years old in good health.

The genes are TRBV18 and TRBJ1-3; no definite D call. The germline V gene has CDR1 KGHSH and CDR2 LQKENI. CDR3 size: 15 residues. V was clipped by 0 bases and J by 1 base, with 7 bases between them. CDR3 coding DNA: TGTGCCAGCTCACCACCGGGTCTGTCTGGAAACACCATATATTTT. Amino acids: CASSPPGLSGNTIYF.

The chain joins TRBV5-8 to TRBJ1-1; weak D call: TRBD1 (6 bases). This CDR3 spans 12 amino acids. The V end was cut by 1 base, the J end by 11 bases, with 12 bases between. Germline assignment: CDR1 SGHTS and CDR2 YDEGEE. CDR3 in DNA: TGTGCCAGCAGCTTGACAGGGTTCAATGCTTTCTTT. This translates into CASSLTGFNAFF.

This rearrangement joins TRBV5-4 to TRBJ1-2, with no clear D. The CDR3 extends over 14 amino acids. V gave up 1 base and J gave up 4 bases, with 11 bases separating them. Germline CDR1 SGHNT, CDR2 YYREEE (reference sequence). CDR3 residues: CASSLIKGPYGYTF. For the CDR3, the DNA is TGTGCCAGCAGCTTGATCAAAGGGCCCTATGGCTACACCTTC.

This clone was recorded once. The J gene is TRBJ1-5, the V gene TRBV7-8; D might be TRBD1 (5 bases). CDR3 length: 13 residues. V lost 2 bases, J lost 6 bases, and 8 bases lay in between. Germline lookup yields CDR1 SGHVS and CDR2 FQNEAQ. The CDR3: CASSLTGGQPQHF. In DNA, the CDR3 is TGTGCCAGCAGCTTAACTGGGGGTCAGCCCCAGCATTTT.

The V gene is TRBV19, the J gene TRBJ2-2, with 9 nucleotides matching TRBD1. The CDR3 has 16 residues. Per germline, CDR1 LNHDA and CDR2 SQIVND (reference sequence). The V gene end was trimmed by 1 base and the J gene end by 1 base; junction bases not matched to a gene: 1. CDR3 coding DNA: TGTGCCAGTAGTATAGGGGACAGGGTGAACACCGGGGAGCTGTTTTTT. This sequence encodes CASSIGDRVNTGELFF.

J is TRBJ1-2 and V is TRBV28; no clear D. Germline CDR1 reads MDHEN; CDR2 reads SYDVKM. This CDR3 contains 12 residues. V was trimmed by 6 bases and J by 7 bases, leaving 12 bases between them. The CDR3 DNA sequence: TGTGCCAGCAGCCGGGCCCTACTTGGCTACACCTTC. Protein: CASSRALLGYTF.

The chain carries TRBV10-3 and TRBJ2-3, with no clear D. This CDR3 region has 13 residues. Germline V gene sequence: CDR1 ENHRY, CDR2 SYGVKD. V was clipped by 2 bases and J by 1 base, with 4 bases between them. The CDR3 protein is CAISEVGTDTQYF. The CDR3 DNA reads TGTGCCATCAGTGAGGTCGGCACAGATACGCAGTATTTT.

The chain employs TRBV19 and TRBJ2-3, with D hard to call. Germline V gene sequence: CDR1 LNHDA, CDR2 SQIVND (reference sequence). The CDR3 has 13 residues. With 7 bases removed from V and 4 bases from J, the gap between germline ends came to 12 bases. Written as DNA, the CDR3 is TGTGCCAGTAATTCTGGCGTACCAGATACGCAGTATTTT. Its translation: CASNSGVPDTQYF.

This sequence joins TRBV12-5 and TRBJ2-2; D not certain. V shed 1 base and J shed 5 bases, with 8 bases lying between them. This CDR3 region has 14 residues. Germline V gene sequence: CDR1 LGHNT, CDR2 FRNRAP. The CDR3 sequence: CASGLGSQTGELFF. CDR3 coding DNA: TGTGCTAGTGGTTTGGGAAGTCAGACCGGGGAGCTGTTTTTT.